This is a list of T cell receptor beta chains from one sample in a study of T cell responses to AZD1222 COVID-19 vaccine. Method: immunoSEQ multiplex PCR; TCRdb's copy keeps in-frame clones and lacks some. The table has 150,000 to 200,000 clones, 85% to 90% seen once. This material consisted of peripheral blood, taken on day 0 of MenACWY control vaccination. The receptors shown here come from an adult in good health. The CDR3 runs from the conserved cysteine through the conserved F or W. Fields, in order: clone size, V gene, D gene, J gene, CDR3 protein, CDR3 DNA. A D gene is named only where the DNA matches it firmly. For some rows the clone size is stated as once, few or many, or as a class when expanded; others skip it.

.,TRBV5-1,TRBD2,TRBJ2-5,CASSRTSEETQYF,TGCGCCAGCAGCAGAACTAGCGAGGAGACCCAGTACTTC
once,TRBV29-1,TRBD1,TRBJ1-3,CSVDGPRGGDTIYF,TGCAGCGTTGATGGGCCCAGGGGGGGGGACACCATATATTTT
once,TRBV29-1,TRBD2,TRBJ2-1,CSVEASGAPYNEQFF,TGCAGCGTTGAGGCTAGCGGGGCCCCCTACAATGAGCAGTTCTTC
.,TRBV9,.,TRBJ1-2,CASSVVAGSYGYTF,TGTGCCAGCAGCGTAGTAGCAGGGAGCTATGGCTACACCTTC
few,TRBV6-2/TRBV6-3,.,TRBJ2-3,CASSPGQGADTQYF,TGTGCCAGCAGTCCCGGCCAGGGTGCAGATACGCAGTATTTT
.,TRBV7-8,.,TRBJ2-7,CASSLAEGSHLEQYF,TGTGCCAGCAGCTTAGCGGAGGGTTCACATCTCGAGCAGTACTTC
.,TRBV13,.,TRBJ1-5,CASSLSNQPQHF,TGTGCCAGCTCCCTAAGCAATCAGCCCCAGCATTTT
few,TRBV10-3,.,TRBJ2-2,CAISPGSGKNTGELFF,TGTGCCATCAGTCCCGGGTCGGGAAAGAACACCGGGGAGCTGTTTTTT
.,TRBV5-4,.,TRBJ2-7,CASSPTGSSYEQYF,TGTGCCAGCAGCCCGACGGGAAGCTCCTACGAGCAGTACTTC
.,TRBV28,.,TRBJ1-1,CASSLYTGPTEAFF,TGTGCCAGCAGTTTATACACAGGGCCCACTGAAGCTTTCTTT
.,TRBV7-9,.,TRBJ2-7,CASSSTQGYEQYF,TGTGCCAGCAGCTCAACACAGGGTTACGAGCAGTACTTC
.,TRBV28,.,TRBJ1-2,CASSLLLNGTRPFYGYTF,TGTGCCAGCAGTTTATTATTAAACGGGACTCGGCCCTTCTATGGCTACACCTTC
.,TRBV6-6,.,TRBJ1-2,CASSDRREDYGYTF,TGTGCCAGCAGCGACAGGAGGGAGGACTATGGCTACACCTTC
.,TRBV27,TRBD1,TRBJ1-1,CASSPSETGMVSTEAFF,TGTGCCAGCAGTCCCAGTGAGACAGGGATGGTTTCCACTGAAGCTTTCTTT
.,TRBV6-5,.,TRBJ2-5,CASTSIIKGETQYF,TGTGCCAGCACTTCCATCATTAAGGGGGAGACCCAGTACTTC
once,TRBV5-4,.,TRBJ1-2,CASSWEDSRYGYTF,TGTGCCAGCAGCTGGGAGGACAGTCGGTATGGCTACACCTTC
.,TRBV9,TRBD1,TRBJ1-6,CASSPPGTGSAPLHF,TGTGCCAGCAGTCCACCTGGGACAGGCTCTGCACCCCTCCACTTT
.,TRBV10-3,.,TRBJ1-5,CAMGQGEGQPQHF,TGTGCCATGGGGCAGGGCGAAGGTCAGCCCCAGCATTTT
.,TRBV11-2,TRBD1,TRBJ1-1,CASSPDRGTEAFF,TGTGCCAGCAGCCCCGACAGGGGCACTGAAGCTTTCTTT
.,TRBV27,.,TRBJ2-6,CASSLRSSGANVLTF,TGTGCCAGCAGTTTACGTAGCTCTGGGGCCAACGTCCTGACTTTC
.,TRBV27,.,TRBJ1-4,CASSPQGRPNEKLFF,TGTGCCAGCAGTCCCCAGGGGCGCCCAAACGAAAAACTGTTTTTT